This passage covers 25 T cell receptor beta chains from one sample sequenced in a study of T cell repertoires in cytomegalovirus infection. MiXCR, applied by TCRdb to the reads, yields one record per CDR3 protein. The table has about 740,000 distinct CDR3 sequences, 35% to 45% seen once. Sequencing used PBMCs. The receptors derive from a human donor in good health (CMV status not recorded). Some clones in this sample may be carry-over from other donors' samples.

The sample holds many counts of this clonotype. The CDR3 sequence is CASTRTDRGPISSNQPQHF. The CDR3, as DNA: TGTGCCAGCACCCGTACCGACAGGGGGCCAATCTCTAGCAATCAGCCCCAGCATTTT. V usage is TRBV7-2 and J usage is TRBJ1-5; 10 positions agree with TRBD1. This CDR3 contains 19 residues. The ends lost 7 bases at V and 0 bases at J; junction bases unmatched: 15. Germline V gene data show CDR1 as SGHTA and CDR2 as FQGNSA.

This clonotype was observed many times. V is TRBV6-1 and J is TRBJ2-7; 7 nucleotides agree with TRBD2. Looked up from germline, CDR1 is MNHNS and CDR2 is SASEGT. This CDR3 comprises 14 residues. Losses at the gene ends were 6 bases for V and 3 bases for J; bases not matched to a gene: 8. The CDR3 sequence is CASRPGTKVYEQYF. CDR3 sequence (DNA): TGTGCCAGCAGACCCGGGACTAAGGTCTACGAGCAGTACTTC.

The V and J genes are TRBV20-1 and TRBJ1-4; 9 bases line up with TRBD1. V lost 1 base to trimming and J lost 8 bases; unmatched junction nucleotides: 8. CDR3 length equals 15 residues. CDR1 is DFQATT and CDR2 is SNEGSKA in the germline V gene (reference sequence). CDR3 sequence reads: CSARAPGQGGEKLFF. The CDR3 nucleotides read TGCAGTGCTAGAGCTCCGGGACAGGGTGGCGAAAAACTGTTTTTT.

At least ten counts were recorded for this clonotype. The chain joins TRBV7-8 to TRBJ1-5; no reliable D call. The V gene's germline CDR1 is SGHVS and CDR2 FQNEAQ. This CDR3 comprises 16 residues. Trimming stripped 1 base from V and 3 bases from J, with 13 bases between. CDR3 sequence: CASSLDLAGVNQPQHF. DNA of the CDR3: TGTGCCAGCAGCTTAGACTTAGCTGGGGTCAATCAGCCCCAGCATTTT.

This clonotype was observed at least ten times. The V call is TRBV7-2, the J call TRBJ2-5, with D possibly matching TRBD2 (6 bases). The CDR3 has 17 residues. CDR1 SGHTA and CDR2 FQGNSA come from the germline V gene. Trimming removed 3 bases at V and 2 bases at J, with 19 bases between. Written as DNA, the CDR3 is TGTGCCAGCAGCTTGTTTAGACGCGGGACCATGCAAGAGACCCAGTACTTC. This translates into CASSLFRRGTMQETQYF.

The count of this clonotype is one. J is TRBJ2-5 and V is TRBV5-1; D perhaps matches TRBD2 (5 bases). The germline gives CDR1 SGHRS, CDR2 YFSETQ. The CDR3 has 19 amino acids. Deletions cut 4 bases from V and 0 bases from J, with 25 bases between. The CDR3 sequence: CASSEIRGYEPGYQETQYF. The DNA of the CDR3 is TGCGCCAGCAGCGAAATTCGAGGGTATGAACCCGGGTACCAAGAGACCCAGTACTTC.

This clonotype was observed a handful of times. The chain is built from TRBV11-1 and TRBJ1-1, with D perhaps TRBD1 (6 bases). V shed 7 bases and J shed 4 bases, with 22 bases lying between them. CDR1 is SGHAT, CDR2 FQDESV, per germline (reference sequence). The CDR3 length is 16 residues. CDR3 sequence: CASIGGASMVGTEAFF. The DNA of the CDR3 is TGTGCCAGCATTGGGGGGGCGTCGATGGTAGGCACTGAAGCTTTCTTT.

The gene calls are TRBV20-1 and TRBJ1-2; D is possibly TRBD1 (5 bases). The V and J ends lost 0 bases and 8 bases respectively, with 13 bases between them. This CDR3 is 13 amino acids long. Per germline, CDR1 DFQATT and CDR2 SNEGSKA (reference sequence). The CDR3 DNA reads as TGCAGTGCTAGAGATTGGGTGGGGGGGGGCTACACCTTC. It yields the protein CSARDWVGGGYTF.

The chain uses TRBV28 and TRBJ2-4, with a possible D match to TRBD2 (6 bases). The germline V gene encodes CDR1 MDHEN and CDR2 SYDVKM. Trimming took 3 bases from V and 3 from J, leaving 9 bases between them. The CDR3 sequence is 14 residues long. Here the CDR3 DNA reads TGTGCCAGCAGTTTCGGGGGTGACAAAAACATTCAGTACTTC. Protein: CASSFGGDKNIQYF. Full variable domain (rest looked up from reference TRBV28 and TRBJ2-4): DVKVTQSSRYLVKRTGEKVFLECVQDMDHENMFWYRQDPGLGLRLIYFSYDVKMKEKGDIPEGYSVSREKKERFSLILESASTNQTSMYLCASSFGGDKNIQYFGAGTRLSVL.

The table lists this clonotype with many counts. The V and J genes are TRBV7-2 and TRBJ2-7; possible D gene TRBD2, 6 bases. This CDR3 is built from 13 residues. In germline, CDR1 is SGHTA, CDR2 FQGNSA. V lost 6 bases, J lost 2 bases, and 11 bases lay in between. The CDR3 DNA is TGTGCCAGCAGGCCCCCGGGGGCCTACGAGCAGTACTTC. Translated: CASRPPGAYEQYF. Complete variable domain (other parts from reference TRBV7-2 and TRBJ2-7): GAGVSQSPSNKVTEKGKDVELRCDPISGHTALYWYRQSLGQGLEFLIYFQGNSAPDKSGLPSDRFSAERTGGSVSTLTIQRTQQEDSAVYLCASRPPGAYEQYFGPGTRLTVT.

Only a few counts were recorded for this clonotype. This chain joins TRBV12-3 or TRBV12-4 and TRBJ2-2; D gene ambiguous. V gave up 1 base and J gave up 3 bases, with 12 bases separating them. The CDR3 covers 16 residues. In DNA, the CDR3 is TGTGCCAGCAGTTTAGGAACGAGCCCCGACACCGGGGAGCTGTTTTTT. Protein: CASSLGTSPDTGELFF.

This clonotype was found a few times. The CDR3 coding sequence is TGTGCCAGCAAGATGGGGACTAGCTCCTACAATGAGCAGTTCTTC. It translates to CASKMGTSSYNEQFF. The rearrangement uses TRBV27 and TRBJ2-1; 8 nucleotides agree with TRBD2. The CDR3 consists of 15 residues. Trimming took 7 bases from V and 0 from J; bases not matched to a gene: 5. Germline CDR1 reads MNHEY; CDR2 reads SMNVEV (reference sequence).

This sequence joins TRBV29-1 and TRBJ1-1; D ambiguous. CDR1 and CDR2 from the germline V gene are SQVTM and ANQGSEA. The CDR3 sequence is 12 residues long. The V gene lost 2 bases and the J gene lost 4 bases, with 8 bases spanning the gap. In DNA form, the CDR3 reads TGCAGCGTTGAACCGGGCGGCACTGAAGCTTTCTTT. Protein product: CSVEPGGTEAFF.

This chain connects TRBV28 to TRBJ2-5, with 9 bases fitting TRBD2. CDR1 is MDHEN and CDR2 is SYDVKM in the germline V gene. V lost 3 bases to trimming and J lost 4 bases; unmatched junction nucleotides: 9. This CDR3 is built from 16 residues. In nucleotides, the CDR3 is TGTGCCAGCAGTTTTTTAGGCGGGAGGGGACGAGAGACCCAGTACTTC. Amino acids: CASSFLGGRGRETQYF.

The chain uses TRBV19 and TRBJ2-2, with 15 bases lining up with TRBD2. The V segment lost 9 bases and the J segment 1 base; nucleotides outside the gene matches: 6. CDR1 and CDR2 from the germline V gene are LNHDA and SQIVND (reference sequence). This CDR3 has 17 residues. CDR3 DNA sequence: TGTGCCAGCCGGACTAGCGGGAGGGCCTGGAACACCGGGGAGCTGTTTTTT. Protein: CASRTSGRAWNTGELFF.

The chain uses TRBV5-1 and TRBJ2-2; tentatively, D is TRBD2 (6 bases). The CDR3 spans 15 residues. Germline V gives CDR1 SGHRS, CDR2 YFSETQ. V lost 4 bases and J 8 bases, leaving 18 bases between the germline ends. The CDR3 loop reads CASSLTTGAVGELFF. The DNA of the CDR3 is TGCGCCAGCAGCCTTACAACGGGAGCCGTGGGGGAGCTGTTTTTT.

The chain carries TRBV6-5 and TRBJ2-7, with 7 bases matching TRBD1. CDR3 length: 15 amino acids. CDR1 is MNHEY, CDR2 SVGAGI, per germline. V dropped 5 bases and J dropped 3; count of bases not matched to a gene: 10. The CDR3 is CASSTGTESIYEQYF. The CDR3 DNA reads as TGTGCCAGCAGTACCGGGACAGAATCGATCTACGAGCAGTACTTC.

V is TRBV12-3 or TRBV12-4 and J is TRBJ1-2; D may be TRBD1 (5 bases). Trimming pared 3 bases from V and 2 bases from J, leaving 13 bases between. This CDR3 is built from 15 residues. CDR3 DNA: TGTGCCAGCAGTTTCCCAGGGTTGGGGAACTATGGCTACACCTTC. Its protein product is CASSFPGLGNYGYTF.

This chain uses TRBV10-3 with TRBJ2-1; D possibly corresponds to TRBD1 (5 bases). Trimming took off 8 bases at V and 5 bases at J, with 7 bases between the two ends. The CDR3 sequence is 11 residues long. CDR1 is ENHRY and CDR2 is SYGVKD in the germline V gene. In DNA form, the CDR3 reads TGTGCCATCGGCAGGGACAATGAGCAGTTCTTC. Its translation is CAIGRDNEQFF.

At least ten counts were recorded for this clonotype. The J gene is TRBJ1-5, the V gene TRBV28; D remains ambiguous. CDR3 length equals 13 residues. Germline V lookup: CDR1 MDHEN, CDR2 SYDVKM. V was cut by 3 bases and J by 4 bases, with 7 bases left in between. CDR3: CASSFLGNQPQHF. The CDR3, as DNA: TGTGCCAGCAGTTTTTTGGGGAATCAGCCCCAGCATTTT. The variable domain in full, completed from reference TRBV28 and TRBJ1-5, reads DVKVTQSSRYLVKRTGEKVFLECVQDMDHENMFWYRQDPGLGLRLIYFSYDVKMKEKGDIPEGYSVSREKKERFSLILESASTNQTSMYLCASSFLGNQPQHFGDGTRLSIL.

This clonotype came up a few times. The DNA for the CDR3 is TGTGCCAGCAGTTTCTTGAGGATATTTGCAGGACAGGGAGAATATAGCAATCAGCCCCAGCATTTT. Protein: CASSFLRIFAGQGEYSNQPQHF. The V call is TRBV28, the J call TRBJ1-5; 8 positions match TRBD1. V lost 3 bases, J lost 0 bases, and 22 bases stayed unmatched. The CDR3 extends over 22 amino acids. Germline V lookup: CDR1 MDHEN, CDR2 SYDVKM.

V gene TRBV5-4 combines with J gene TRBJ2-1; D unclear. The germline gives CDR1 SGHNT, CDR2 YYREEE (reference sequence). CDR3 size: 14 residues. Trimming took 1 base from V and 5 from J, leaving 10 bases between them. Here the CDR3 DNA reads TGTGCCAGCAGCTTGAAGTTGTGGGACAATGAGCAGTTCTTC. Translated, it gives CASSLKLWDNEQFF. The full variable domain, its missing parts supplied by reference TRBV5-4 and TRBJ2-1, is ETGVTQSPTHLIKTRGQQVTLRCSSQSGHNTVSWYQQALGQGPQFIFQYYREEENGRGNFPPRFSGLQFPNYSSELNVNALELDDSALYLCASSLKLWDNEQFFGPGTRLTVL.

The J gene is TRBJ1-6, the V gene TRBV20-1, with D tentatively TRBD1 (6 bases). CDR1 and CDR2 (germline): DFQATT, SNEGSKA (reference sequence). The CDR3 loop spans 15 amino acids. With 1 base removed from V and 7 bases from J, the gap between germline ends came to 14 bases. The CDR3 loop is CSARGVGTRNSPLHF. The CDR3 coding sequence is TGCAGTGCTAGAGGTGTCGGGACAAGGAATTCACCCCTCCACTTT.

The table lists this clonotype with a few counts. The V gene is TRBV4-1, the J gene TRBJ1-2; D remains unclear. The germline V gene has CDR1 MGHRA and CDR2 YSYEKL. The CDR3 loop spans 12 amino acids. V lost 5 bases and J 2 bases, leaving 6 bases between the germline ends. The CDR3 here is CASSTLNYGYTF. In DNA, the CDR3 is TGCGCCAGCAGCACCTTGAACTATGGCTACACCTTC.

This clonotype was recorded a few times. The chain employs TRBV7-9 and TRBJ1-2; D remains ambiguous. The CDR3 sequence is 15 residues long. V was trimmed by 2 bases and J by 7 bases, leaving 17 bases between them. Germline V gene lookup returns CDR1 SEHNR and CDR2 FQNEAQ (reference sequence). CDR3 bases: TGTGCCAGCAGCTTACTATCCCAGCCGGGCGGTGGCTACACCTTC. Its protein is CASSLLSQPGGGYTF.